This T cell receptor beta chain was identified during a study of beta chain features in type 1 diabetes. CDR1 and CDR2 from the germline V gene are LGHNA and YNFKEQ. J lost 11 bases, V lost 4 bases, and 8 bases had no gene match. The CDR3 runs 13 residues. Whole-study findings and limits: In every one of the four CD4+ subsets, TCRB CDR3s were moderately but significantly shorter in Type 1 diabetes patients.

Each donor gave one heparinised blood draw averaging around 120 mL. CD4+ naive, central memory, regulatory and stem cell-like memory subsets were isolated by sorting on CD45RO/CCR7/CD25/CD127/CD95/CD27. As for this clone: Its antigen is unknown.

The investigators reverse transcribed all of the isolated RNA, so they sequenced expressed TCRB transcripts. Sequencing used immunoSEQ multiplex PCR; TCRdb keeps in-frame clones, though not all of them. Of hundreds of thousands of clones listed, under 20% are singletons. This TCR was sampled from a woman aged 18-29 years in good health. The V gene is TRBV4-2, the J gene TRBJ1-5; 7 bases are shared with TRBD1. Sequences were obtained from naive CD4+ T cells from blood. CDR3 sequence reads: CASSLRGQPAQHF. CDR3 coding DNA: TGTGCCAGCAGCCTGAGGGGGCAGCCGGCCCAGCATTTT.